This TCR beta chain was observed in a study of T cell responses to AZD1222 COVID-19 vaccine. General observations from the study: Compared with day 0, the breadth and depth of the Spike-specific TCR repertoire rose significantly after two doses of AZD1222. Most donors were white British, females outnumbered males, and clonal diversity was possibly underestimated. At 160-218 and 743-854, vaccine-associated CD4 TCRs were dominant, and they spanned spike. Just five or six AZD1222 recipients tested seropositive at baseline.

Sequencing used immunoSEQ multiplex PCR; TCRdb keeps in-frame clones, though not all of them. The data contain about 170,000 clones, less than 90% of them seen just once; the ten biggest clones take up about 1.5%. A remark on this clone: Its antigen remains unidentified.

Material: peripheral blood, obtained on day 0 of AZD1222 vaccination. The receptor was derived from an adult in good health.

CDR3 in DNA: TGTGCCATCAGTGAGGCGGGACAGGGGGCTTCAAAACTGTTTTTT. As protein: CAISEAGQGASKLFF. The V call is TRBV10-3, the J call TRBJ1-4; 12 bases are a match to TRBD1. The V and J ends lost 2 bases and 10 bases, in that order; junction bases with no gene match: 5. CDR1 and CDR2 from the germline V gene are ENHRY and SYGVKD. The CDR3 spans 15 residues.